The clone carrying this TCR beta chain has only a few counts. This record belongs to a study of blood T cells in healthy people across ages. Between the trimmed V and J ends, which lost 1 base and 7 bases, there was a span of 16 bases. The CDR3 has 15 amino acids. CDR1 SGHAT and CDR2 FQNNGV come from the germline V gene. Sample-barcoded 5' priming and a J-beta primer mix drove a second PCR of about 7 to 12 cycles. TCRdb independently ran MiXCR on the 5' RACE reads; one entry per CDR3 protein. The repertoire holds about 630,000 distinct CDR3 sequences, with roughly 20% as singletons. This clonotype was obtained from a man aged 70 or older in good health. Sequenced sample: blood. This chain uses TRBV11-2 with TRBJ2-5; no clear D gene. The CDR3 DNA follows: TGTGCCAGCAGCTTAGTAGGACGAGTGAAAGGGACCCAGTACTTC. Translation gives CASSLVGRVKGTQYF.